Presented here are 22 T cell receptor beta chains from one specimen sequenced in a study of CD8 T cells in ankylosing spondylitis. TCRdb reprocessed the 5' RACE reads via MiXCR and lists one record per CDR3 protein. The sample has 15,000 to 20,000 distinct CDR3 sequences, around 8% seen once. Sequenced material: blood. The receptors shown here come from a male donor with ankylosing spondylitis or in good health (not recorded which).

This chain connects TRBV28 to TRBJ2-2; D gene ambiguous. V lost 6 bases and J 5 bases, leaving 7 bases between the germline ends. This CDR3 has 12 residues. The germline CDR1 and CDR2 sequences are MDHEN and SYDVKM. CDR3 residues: CASRLRTGELFF. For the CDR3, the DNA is TGTGCCAGCAGGCTGCGTACCGGGGAGCTGTTTTTT.

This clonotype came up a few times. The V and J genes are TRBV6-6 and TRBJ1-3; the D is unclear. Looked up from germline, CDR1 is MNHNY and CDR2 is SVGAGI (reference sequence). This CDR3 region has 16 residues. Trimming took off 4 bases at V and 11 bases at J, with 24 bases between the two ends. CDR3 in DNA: TGTGCCAGCAGTTTTCTTGATTCTGATCTGTCGTGGGCCATATATTTT. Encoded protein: CASSFLDSDLSWAIYF.

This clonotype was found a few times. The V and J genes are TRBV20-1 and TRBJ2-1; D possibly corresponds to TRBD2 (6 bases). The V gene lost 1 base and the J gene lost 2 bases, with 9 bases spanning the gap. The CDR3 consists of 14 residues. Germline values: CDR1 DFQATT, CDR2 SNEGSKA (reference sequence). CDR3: CSARGGVTYNEQFF. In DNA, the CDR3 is TGCAGTGCTAGAGGCGGGGTGACCTACAATGAGCAGTTCTTC.

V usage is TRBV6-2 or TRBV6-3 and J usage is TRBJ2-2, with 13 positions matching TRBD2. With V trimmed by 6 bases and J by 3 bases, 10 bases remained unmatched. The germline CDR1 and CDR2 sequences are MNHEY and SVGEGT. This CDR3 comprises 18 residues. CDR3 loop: CASSLYGGLAGDTGELFF. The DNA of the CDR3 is TGTGCCAGCAGCCTATACGGAGGACTAGCGGGGGACACCGGGGAGCTGTTTTTT.

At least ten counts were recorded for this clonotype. The CDR3 reads CASSHRGMNTEAFF. The CDR3 nucleotides read TGTGCCAGCAGCCATCGGGGCATGAACACTGAAGCTTTCTTT. The J gene is TRBJ1-1, the V gene TRBV4-2; TRBD1 is a possible D gene (5 bases). CDR1 and CDR2 from the germline V gene are LGHNA and YNFKEQ. Trimming pared 3 bases from V and 0 bases from J, leaving 8 bases between. This CDR3 has 14 residues.

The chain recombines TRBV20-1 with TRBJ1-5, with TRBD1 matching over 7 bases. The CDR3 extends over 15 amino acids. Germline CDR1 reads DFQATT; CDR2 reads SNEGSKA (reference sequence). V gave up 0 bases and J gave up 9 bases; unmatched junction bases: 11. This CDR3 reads CSARDRGQPAGPQHF. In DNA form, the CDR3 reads TGCAGTGCTAGAGACCGGGGACAGCCTGCAGGGCCCCAGCATTTT.

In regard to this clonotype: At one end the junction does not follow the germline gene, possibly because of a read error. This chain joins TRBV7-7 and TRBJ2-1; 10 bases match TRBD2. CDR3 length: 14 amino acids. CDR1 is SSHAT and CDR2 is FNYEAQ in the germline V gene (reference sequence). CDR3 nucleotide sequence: TGTGCTAGCAGCTTAGCGGGGGGTATGGATGAGCAGTTCTTC. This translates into CASSLAGGMDEQFF.

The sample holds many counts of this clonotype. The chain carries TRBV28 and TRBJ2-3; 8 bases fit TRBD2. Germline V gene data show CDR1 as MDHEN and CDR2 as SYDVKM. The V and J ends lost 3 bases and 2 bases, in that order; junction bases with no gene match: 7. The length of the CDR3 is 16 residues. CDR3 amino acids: CASSLIIAGPTDTQYF. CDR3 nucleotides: TGTGCCAGCAGTTTGATAATAGCGGGACCCACAGATACGCAGTATTTT.

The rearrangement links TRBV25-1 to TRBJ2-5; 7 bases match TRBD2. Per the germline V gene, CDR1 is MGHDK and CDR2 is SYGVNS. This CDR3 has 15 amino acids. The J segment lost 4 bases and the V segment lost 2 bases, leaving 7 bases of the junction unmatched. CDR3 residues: CASSEGGSLVETQYF. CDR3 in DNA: TGTGCCAGCAGTGAAGGCGGGAGTCTAGTAGAGACCCAGTACTTC.

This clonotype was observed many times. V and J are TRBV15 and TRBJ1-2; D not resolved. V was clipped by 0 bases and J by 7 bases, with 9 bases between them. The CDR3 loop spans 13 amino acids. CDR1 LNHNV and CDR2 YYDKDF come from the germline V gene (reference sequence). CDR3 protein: CATSRDRLSGYTF. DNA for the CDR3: TGTGCCACCAGCAGAGATCGGTTGAGTGGCTACACCTTC.

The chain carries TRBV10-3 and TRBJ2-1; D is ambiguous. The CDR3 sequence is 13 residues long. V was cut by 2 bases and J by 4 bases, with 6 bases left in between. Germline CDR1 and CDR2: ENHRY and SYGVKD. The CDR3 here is CAISEETYNEQFF. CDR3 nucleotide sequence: TGTGCCATCAGTGAGGAAACTTACAATGAGCAGTTCTTC.

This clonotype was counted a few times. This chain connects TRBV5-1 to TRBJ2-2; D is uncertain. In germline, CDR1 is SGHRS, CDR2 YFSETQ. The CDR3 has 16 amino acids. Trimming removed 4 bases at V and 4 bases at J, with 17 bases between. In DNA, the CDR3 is TGCGCCAGCAGCATTAGGGCCTCGGACGGCACCGGGGAGCTGTTTTTT. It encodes CASSIRASDGTGELFF.

In DNA form, the CDR3 reads TGTGCCACCAGCAGTACTAGCGGGGGATACACCGGGGAGCTGTTTTTT. Translating gives CATSSTSGGYTGELFF. This chain joins TRBV15 and TRBJ2-2, with TRBD2 identical over 11 bases. The CDR3 has 16 amino acids. V lost 3 bases to trimming and J lost 3 bases; unmatched junction nucleotides: 3. Germline CDR1 and CDR2: LNHNV and YYDKDF (reference sequence).

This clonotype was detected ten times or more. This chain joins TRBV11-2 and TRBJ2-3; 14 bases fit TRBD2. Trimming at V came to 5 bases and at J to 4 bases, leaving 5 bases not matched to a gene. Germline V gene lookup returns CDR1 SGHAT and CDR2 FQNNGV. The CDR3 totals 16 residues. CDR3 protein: CASSLRLAGGADTQYF. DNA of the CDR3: TGTGCCAGCAGCCTCCGACTAGCGGGGGGGGCAGATACGCAGTATTTT.

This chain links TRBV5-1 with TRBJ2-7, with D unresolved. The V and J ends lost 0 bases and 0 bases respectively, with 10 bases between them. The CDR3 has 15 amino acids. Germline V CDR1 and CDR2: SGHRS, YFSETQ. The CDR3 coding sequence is TGCGCCAGCAGCTTGGGACTCGATCTCTCCTACGAGCAGTACTTC. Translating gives CASSLGLDLSYEQYF.

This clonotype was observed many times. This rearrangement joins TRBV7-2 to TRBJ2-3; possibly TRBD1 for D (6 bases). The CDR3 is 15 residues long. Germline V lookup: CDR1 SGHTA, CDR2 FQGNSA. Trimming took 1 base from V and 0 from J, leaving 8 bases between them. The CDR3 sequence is CASSLGGTSTDTQYF. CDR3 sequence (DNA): TGTGCCAGCAGCTTAGGGGGGACAAGCACAGATACGCAGTATTTT. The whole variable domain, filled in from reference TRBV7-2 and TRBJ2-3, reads GAGVSQSPSNKVTEKGKDVELRCDPISGHTALYWYRQSLGQGLEFLIYFQGNSAPDKSGLPSDRFSAERTGGSVSTLTIQRTQQEDSAVYLCASSLGGTSTDTQYFGPGTRLTVL.

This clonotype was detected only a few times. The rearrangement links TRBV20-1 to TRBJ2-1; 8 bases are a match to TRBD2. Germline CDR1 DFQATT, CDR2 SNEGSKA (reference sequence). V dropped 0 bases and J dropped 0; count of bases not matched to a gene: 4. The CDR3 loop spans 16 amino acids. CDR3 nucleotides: TGCAGTGCTAGAGACCCCGGGACTAGCTCCTACAATGAGCAGTTCTTC. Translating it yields CSARDPGTSSYNEQFF.

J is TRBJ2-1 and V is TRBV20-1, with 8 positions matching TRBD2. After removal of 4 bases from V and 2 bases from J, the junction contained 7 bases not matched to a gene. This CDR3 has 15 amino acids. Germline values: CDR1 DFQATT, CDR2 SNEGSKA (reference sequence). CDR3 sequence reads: CSAIGSGGAYNEQFF. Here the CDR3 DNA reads TGCAGTGCTATCGGTTCCGGGGGGGCCTACAATGAGCAGTTCTTC.

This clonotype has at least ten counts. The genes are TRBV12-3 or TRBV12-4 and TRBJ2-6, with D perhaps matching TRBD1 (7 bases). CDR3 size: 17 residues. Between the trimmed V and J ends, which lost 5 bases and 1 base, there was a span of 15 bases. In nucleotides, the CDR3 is TGTGCCAGCAGTAACACAGGGGACTCGTCTGGGGCCAACGTCCTGACTTTC. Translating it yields CASSNTGDSSGANVLTF.

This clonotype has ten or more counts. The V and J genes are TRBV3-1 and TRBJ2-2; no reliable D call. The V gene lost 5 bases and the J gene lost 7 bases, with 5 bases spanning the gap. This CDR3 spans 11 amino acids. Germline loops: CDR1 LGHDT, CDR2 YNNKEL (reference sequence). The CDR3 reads CASSSVGELFF. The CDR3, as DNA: TGTGCCAGCAGCTCGGTCGGGGAGCTGTTTTTT.

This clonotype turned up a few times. The CDR3 reads CASSLAGRGGRVSYEQYF. CDR3 bases: TGTGCCAGCAGCTTGGCCGGTCGTGGGGGGCGGGTTTCCTACGAGCAGTACTTC. J is TRBJ2-7 and V is TRBV5-6; perhaps D is TRBD1 or TRBD2 (6 bases each). The germline V gene has CDR1 SGHDT and CDR2 YYEEEE. There are 18 residues in the CDR3. Trimming left V 0 bases short and J 1 base short, with 20 bases between. Full variable domain (remainder filled in from reference TRBV5-6 and TRBJ2-7): DAGVTQSPTHLIKTRGQQVTLRCSPKSGHDTVSWYQQALGQGPQFIFQYYEEEERQRGNFPDRFSGHQFPNYSSELNVNALLLGDSALYLCASSLAGRGGRVSYEQYFGPGTRLTVT.

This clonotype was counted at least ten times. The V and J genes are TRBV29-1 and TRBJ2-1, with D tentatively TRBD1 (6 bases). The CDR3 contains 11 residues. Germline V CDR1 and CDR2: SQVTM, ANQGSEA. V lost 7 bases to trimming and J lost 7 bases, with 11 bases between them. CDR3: CSGIQGNEQFF. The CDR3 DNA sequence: TGCAGCGGCATACAGGGAAATGAGCAGTTCTTC.